This is a list of T cell receptor beta chains from one sample in a study of memory CD4+ T cells and cytomegalovirus serostatus. TCRdb's table, derived via immunoSEQ multiplex PCR, lists solely in-frame clones and lacks some. This sample yields about 59,000 clones, of which about 81% are seen a single time; 1% to 1.2% belongs to the top ten. The sequencing sample was made of memory CD4+ T cells from blood. The receptors were sampled from an adult in good health and CMV-seronegative. The CDR3 runs from the conserved cysteine through the conserved F or W. D genes are given only for firm matches. Some rows mark clone size as missing; the rest say once, few, many or name a class of expanded clone.

J gene	CDR3 length	D gene	clone size	V gene	CDR3 protein	CDR3 DNA
TRBJ2-7	14	.	.	TRBV6-1	CASSAMGSLYEQYF	TGTGCCAGCAGTGCTATGGGGTCCCTCTACGAGCAGTACTTC
TRBJ1-1	16	.	.	TRBV28	CASRPSLGTLNTEAFF	TGTGCCAGCAGGCCTTCCCTGGGTACACTGAACACTGAAGCTTTCTTT
TRBJ2-2	17	TRBD2	once	TRBV11-3	CASRPGLAGRRTGELFF	TGTGCCAGCAGACCAGGACTAGCGGGTCGCAGGACCGGGGAGCTGTTTTTT
TRBJ2-1	17	.	.	TRBV27	CASSLARAGASYNEQFF	TGTGCCAGCAGCCTTGCAAGGGCGGGGGCCTCCTACAATGAGCAGTTCTTC
TRBJ1-2	19	.	once	TRBV18	CASSPPGEADKKRNYGYTF	TGTGCCAGCTCACCACCGGGAGAGGCCGATAAAAAGAGGAACTATGGCTACACCTTC
TRBJ2-1	15	.	.	TRBV9	CASSVVVGGNNEQFF	TGTGCCAGCAGCGTAGTTGTGGGAGGCAACAATGAGCAGTTCTTC
TRBJ2-7	15	TRBD2	.	TRBV7-9	CASSLGNSGLAEQYF	TGTGCCAGCAGCTTAGGAAATAGCGGGTTAGCCGAGCAGTACTTC
TRBJ1-4	15	TRBD1	.	TRBV14	CASSRDRGLFEKLFF	TGTGCCAGCAGCCGGGACAGGGGGCTCTTCGAAAAACTGTTTTTT
TRBJ2-1	16	TRBD2	.	TRBV4-2	CASSLRSSGTDNEQFF	TGTGCCAGCAGCCTAAGGTCTAGCGGGACAGACAATGAGCAGTTCTTC
TRBJ2-5	16	.	.	TRBV14	CASSQVVGSYQETQYF	TGTGCCAGCAGCCAAGTTGTAGGGTCCTACCAAGAGACCCAGTACTTC
TRBJ2-7	14	TRBD1	.	TRBV7-9	CASRPDRDIYEQYF	TGTGCCAGCAGACCGGACAGGGATATCTACGAGCAGTACTTC
TRBJ2-7	16	.	.	TRBV11-2	CASSLDRKGATYEQYF	TGTGCCAGCAGCTTAGATAGAAAAGGGGCAACCTACGAGCAGTACTTC
TRBJ2-7	14	.	.	TRBV10-3	CAIREGLVVYEQYF	TGTGCCATCCGCGAGGGTCTCGTGGTCTACGAGCAGTACTTC
TRBJ1-5	15	.	.	TRBV6-5	CASSPRGRGNQPQHF	TGTGCCAGCAGCCCTCGGGGGAGGGGCAATCAGCCCCAGCATTTT
TRBJ1-4	13	.	.	TRBV5-1	CASSLTVGEKLFF	TGCGCCAGCAGCTTAACAGTGGGTGAAAAACTGTTTTTT